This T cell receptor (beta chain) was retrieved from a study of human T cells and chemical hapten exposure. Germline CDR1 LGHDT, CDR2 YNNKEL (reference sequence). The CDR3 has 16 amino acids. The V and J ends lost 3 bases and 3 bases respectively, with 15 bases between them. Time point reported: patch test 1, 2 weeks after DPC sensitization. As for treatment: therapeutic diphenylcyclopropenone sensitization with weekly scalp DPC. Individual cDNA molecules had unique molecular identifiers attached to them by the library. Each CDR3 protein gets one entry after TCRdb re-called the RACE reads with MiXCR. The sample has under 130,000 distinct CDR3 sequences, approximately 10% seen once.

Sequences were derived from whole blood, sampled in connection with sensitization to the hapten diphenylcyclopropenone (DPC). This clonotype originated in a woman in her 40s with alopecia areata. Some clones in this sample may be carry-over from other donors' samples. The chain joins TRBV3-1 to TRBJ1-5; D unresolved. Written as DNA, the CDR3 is TGTGCCAGCAGCCAGGGGTTATTCGGGGACAATCAGCCCCAGCATTTT. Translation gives CASSQGLFGDNQPQHF.